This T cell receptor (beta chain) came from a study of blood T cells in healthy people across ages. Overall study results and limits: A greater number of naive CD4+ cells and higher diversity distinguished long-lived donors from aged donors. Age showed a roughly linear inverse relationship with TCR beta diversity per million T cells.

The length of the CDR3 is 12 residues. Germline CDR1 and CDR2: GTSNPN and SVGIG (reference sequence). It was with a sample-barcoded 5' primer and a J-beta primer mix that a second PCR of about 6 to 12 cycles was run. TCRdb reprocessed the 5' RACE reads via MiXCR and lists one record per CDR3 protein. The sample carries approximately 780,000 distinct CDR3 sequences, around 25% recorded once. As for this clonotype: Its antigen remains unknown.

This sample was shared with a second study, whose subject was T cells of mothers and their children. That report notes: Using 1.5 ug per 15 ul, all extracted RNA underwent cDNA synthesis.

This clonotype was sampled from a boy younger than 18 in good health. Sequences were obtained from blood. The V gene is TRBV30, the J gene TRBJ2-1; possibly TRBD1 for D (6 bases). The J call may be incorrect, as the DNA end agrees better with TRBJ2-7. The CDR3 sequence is CAWSIQGYEQYF. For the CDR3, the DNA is TGTGCCTGGAGTATACAGGGCTACGAGCAGTACTTC.